This T cell receptor beta chain appears in the sequencing data of a study of cytomegalovirus exposure and HLA in healthy donors. The PCR used 60 Vbeta and 13 Jbeta primers. Profiled with immunoSEQ multiplex PCR; TCRdb holds only in-frame clones, not every one. The sample table includes 95,000 to 150,000 clones. With regard to this clone: As yet, its antigen is unknown.

Findings and caveats of the study: Clonal expansion, a later analysis showed, was greater in HLA-associated TCR beta chains than in equally common others. Analysis was carried out at a later point, and it linked a missense DCLRE1C variant to TCR beta V- and J-gene trimming.

The source of this sequence is a man aged 35 to 55 in good health and CMV-seronegative. Input material: PBMCs.

In DNA form, the CDR3 reads TGCGCCAGCAGCCAAGCTGGACTAGCGGATTCTCCCCGTTACAATGAGCAGTTCTTC. The encoded protein is CASSQAGLADSPRYNEQFF. This chain joins TRBV4-3 and TRBJ2-1, with TRBD2 matching over 10 bases. V was pared by 1 base and J by 4 bases, with 13 bases of the junction left unmatched. The CDR3 extends over 19 amino acids. Germline loops: CDR1 LGHNA, CDR2 YSLEER.